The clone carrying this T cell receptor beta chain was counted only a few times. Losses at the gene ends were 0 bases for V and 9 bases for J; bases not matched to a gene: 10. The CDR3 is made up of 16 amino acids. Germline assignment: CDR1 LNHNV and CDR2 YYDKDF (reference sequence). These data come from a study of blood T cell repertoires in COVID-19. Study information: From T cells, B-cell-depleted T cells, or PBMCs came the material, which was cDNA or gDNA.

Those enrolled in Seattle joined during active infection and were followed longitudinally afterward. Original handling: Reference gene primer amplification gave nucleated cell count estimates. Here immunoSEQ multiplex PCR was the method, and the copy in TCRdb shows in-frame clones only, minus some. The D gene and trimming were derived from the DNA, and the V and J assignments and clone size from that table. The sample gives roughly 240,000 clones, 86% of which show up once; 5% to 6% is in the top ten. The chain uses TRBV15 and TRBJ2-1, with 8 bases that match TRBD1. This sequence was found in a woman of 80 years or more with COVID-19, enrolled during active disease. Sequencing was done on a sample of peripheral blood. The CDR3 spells CATSRDRTGIGGEQFF. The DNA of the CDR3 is TGTGCCACCAGCAGAGATCGGACAGGGATCGGGGGTGAGCAGTTCTTC.